These 8 T cell receptor beta chains were sequenced from one sample in a study of vaccination effects on CD4 cells after COVID-19. Sequencing in the ViraFEST assay came after antigen-specific CD4+ T cells had been expanded with viral peptide pools, which were used to stimulate PBMC. A 10-day culture period preceded the isolation of CD4+ T cells. The vaccine given was either BNT162b2 or mRNA-1273, in two doses. Here immunoSEQ multiplex PCR was the method, and the copy in TCRdb shows in-frame clones only, minus some. This sample yields under 40,000 clones, of which just under 85% are seen a single time; around 2% belongs to the top ten. Their specific antigens are unknown. Sample: CD4+ T cells from PBMCs cultured with HCoV-NL63 spike peptides, taken after COVID-19 vaccination. The receptors shown here come from a human donor who received a COVID-19 vaccine. Some clones in this sample may be carry-over from other donors' samples.

The rearrangement uses TRBV18 and TRBJ2-5; 13 bases agree with TRBD2. The germline gives CDR1 KGHSH, CDR2 LQKENI. V was clipped by 5 bases and J by 1 base; unmatched bases: 7. The CDR3 contains 17 residues. In nucleotides, the CDR3 is TGTGCCAGCTCATCTACGACTAGCGGGGGGCTCCAAGAGACCCAGTACTTC. Its translation: CASSSTTSGGLQETQYF.

The chain is built from TRBV30 and TRBJ2-2, with D hard to call. V shed 4 bases and J shed 6 bases, with 18 bases lying between them. Germline V gives CDR1 GTSNPN, CDR2 SVGIG (reference sequence). The CDR3 length is 15 residues. The CDR3 spells CAWIGPLVAAGELFF. The CDR3 coding sequence is TGTGCCTGGATCGGACCTCTAGTTGCAGCCGGGGAGCTGTTTTTT.

This clone has only one observation. J is TRBJ1-1 and V is TRBV5-5; D gene uncertain. This CDR3 has 15 amino acids. V dropped 0 bases and J dropped 4 bases, with 13 bases sitting between them. The germline gives CDR1 SGHKS, CDR2 YYEKEE (reference sequence). This chain's CDR3 is CASSLVLVVGTEAFF. Written as DNA, the CDR3 is TGTGCCAGCAGCTTGGTATTGGTCGTGGGCACTGAAGCTTTCTTT.

The chain joins TRBV5-1 to TRBJ2-5, with TRBD2 as a possible D gene (5 bases). Germline V CDR1 and CDR2: SGHRS, YFSETQ. Trimming took 5 bases from V and 0 from J, leaving 14 bases between them. There are 15 residues in the CDR3. Here the CDR3 DNA reads TGCGCCAGCAGTCGTGGTAGCGTGTACCAAGAGACCCAGTACTTC. It encodes CASSRGSVYQETQYF. Looking up the rest from reference TRBV5-1 and TRBJ2-5 gives the full variable domain: KAGVTQTPRYLIKTRGQQVTLSCSPISGHRSVSWYQQTPGQGLQFLFEYFSETQRNKGNFPGRFSGRQFSNSRSEMNVSTLELGDSALYLCASSRGSVYQETQYFGPGTRLLVL.

The count of this clone is one. The chain uses TRBV2 and TRBJ1-1; D is ambiguous. Deletions cut 7 bases from V and 3 bases from J, with 9 bases between. The length of the CDR3 is 12 residues. Germline V gene sequence: CDR1 SNHLY, CDR2 FYNNEI. Here the CDR3 reads CASTRGDTEAFF. CDR3 sequence (DNA): TGTGCCAGCACCCGTGGGGACACTGAAGCTTTCTTT.

The chain uses TRBV7-9 and TRBJ1-5; no clear D. V was clipped by 2 bases and J by 3 bases, with 5 bases between them. The germline V gene encodes CDR1 SEHNR and CDR2 FQNEAQ (reference sequence). The CDR3 spans 13 residues. The CDR3 is CASSLTANQPQHF. In nucleotides, the CDR3 is TGTGCCAGCAGCTTAACAGCCAATCAGCCCCAGCATTTT.

In its sample, this clone was seen once. The chain is built from TRBV4-1 and TRBJ1-2; perhaps TRBD1 as D (5 bases). The germline V gene encodes CDR1 MGHRA and CDR2 YSYEKL. The CDR3 contains 15 residues. Trimming shortened V by 4 bases and J by 6 bases, and 18 bases separated the two germline ends. The CDR3 nucleotides read TGCGCCAGCAGCCCCCAGCCTGGGGGGAGCCATGGCTACACCTTC. It is translated as CASSPQPGGSHGYTF.

The rearrangement joins TRBV10-3 to TRBJ1-2; D remains ambiguous. The CDR3 is 14 amino acids. Trimming left V 2 bases short and J 4 bases short, with 11 bases between. Germline lookup yields CDR1 ENHRY and CDR2 SYGVKD. The CDR3 spells CAISEEGYLYGYTF. The CDR3 region has the DNA TGTGCCATCAGTGAGGAGGGATACCTCTATGGCTACACCTTC.